This TCR beta chain was obtained from a study of CD8+ T cells in alopecia areata. Study-level background: Scoring of severity for treated patients was based on percentage of affected scalp area.

RNA extraction and reverse transcription yielded cDNA as sequencing template. Method: immunoSEQ multiplex PCR; TCRdb's copy keeps in-frame clones and lacks some. Of roughly 200,000 clones in the sample, less than 70% are singletons; the top ten hold about 10%. With 5 bases removed from V and 2 bases from J, the gap between germline ends came to 19 bases. CDR1 is SNHLY, CDR2 FYNNEI, per germline. This CDR3 has 16 amino acids. Regarding the study as a whole: Many of the expanded lesional clones endured in scalp and blood while on tofacitinib.

About this clone itself: The target antigen is unknown.

The sample's treatment: oral pan-JAK inhibitor, 5-10 mg twice daily. Alopecia areata patients provided lesional scalp punch biopsies and peripheral blood. The clonotype was recovered from a human donor with alopecia areata. Source: CD8+ T cells sorted from blood, taken at week 24, from a patient treated with tofacitinib. V gene TRBV2 combines with J gene TRBJ2-7; possible D gene TRBD1, 5 bases. The CDR3 loop reads CASSPIDRQSPYEQYF. CDR3 in DNA: TGTGCCAGCAGTCCAATCGACAGACAGTCCCCCTACGAGCAGTACTTC.